This T cell receptor (beta chain) stems from a study of T-cell reconstitution after alpha-beta-depleted transplantation in children. General observations from the study: The origin of alpha-beta T cells about two months after transplant was reportedly several hundred expanded graft clones.

Trimming at V came to 5 bases and at J to 0 bases, leaving 1 base not matched to a gene. This CDR3 has 17 amino acids. Germline CDR1 KGHDR, CDR2 SFDVKD. Notes on this clonotype: The antigen remains undetermined.

Unique molecular identifiers featured in how the TCRbeta library was prepared. MiXCR, applied by TCRdb to the PCR reads, yields one record per CDR3 protein. The top ten hold about 2.1% of the sample, which has about 460,000 distinct CDR3 sequences, roughly a tenth seen once. Sequenced material: PBMCs, taken before TCRalphabeta/CD19-depleted stem cell transplant. This TCR derives from a child aged 2-9 years with inherited bone marrow failure, due to receive a stem cell transplant. The chain is built from TRBV24-1 and TRBJ2-6; 12 bases line up with TRBD2. Written as DNA, the CDR3 is TGTGCCACCAGTGGGACTAGCGGGGCCTCTGGGGCCAACGTCCTGACTTTC. Translated: CATSGTSGASGANVLTF.